This T cell receptor (beta chain) was recovered during a study of human T cells and chemical hapten exposure. Background on the study: Sensitizing treatment utilized 2% DPC over an approximately 2 cm by approximately 2 cm portion of upper inner arm skin. Alopecia universalis, totalis or areata was present in patients who were mostly female.

V was trimmed by 2 bases and J by 8 bases, leaving 12 bases between them. Per the germline V gene, CDR1 is SEHNR and CDR2 is FQNEAQ (reference sequence). The CDR3 covers 13 residues. TCRdb fed the RACE reads into MiXCR, producing one record per CDR3 protein. This sample has a few hundred thousand distinct CDR3 sequences, with 4.5% to 5.5% found just once. The time point is: pre-sensitization, week 0. Treatment of the sample: therapeutic diphenylcyclopropenone sensitization with weekly scalp DPC. The V gene is TRBV7-9, the J gene TRBJ1-1; D gene unclear. Specimen: whole blood, collected in connection with sensitization to the hapten diphenylcyclopropenone (DPC). The clonotype originates from a woman aged 18-35 years with alopecia areata. Some clones in this sample may be carry-over from other donors' samples. The CDR3 nucleotides read TGTGCCAGCAGCTTATCAGTTAGTCGGGAAGCTTTCTTT. Its protein is CASSLSVSREAFF.